This entry features one T cell receptor beta chain sequence. What it binds is unknown. The source of the sample is a study of T cell responses to AZD1222 COVID-19 vaccine. Findings of the study overall: Unmutated variant regions are reportedly targeted by nearly half of spike-specific TCRs.

Trimming removed 10 bases at V and 1 base at J, with 13 bases between. Per germline, CDR1 MNHEY and CDR2 SVGAGI. This CDR3 comprises 13 residues. Data came from immunoSEQ multiplex PCR; TCRdb stores just in-frame clones and leaves some out. This table has some 160,000 clones, 85% to 95% appearing once. The clonotype originates from an adult in good health. Sequenced material: peripheral blood, taken on day 0 of AZD1222 vaccination. This rearrangement joins TRBV6-5 to TRBJ2-5, with D possibly being TRBD1 (5 bases). CDR3 coding DNA: TGTGCCACCGAAGGGGCAGCCCAAGAGACCCAGTACTTC. Protein product: CATEGAAQETQYF.